The clone carrying this TCR beta chain showed up many times. Its antigen remains unidentified. This specimen belongs to a study of T cells in Graves' hyperthyroidism and ophthalmopathy. Whole-study results and caveats: The model forecast ophthalmopathy, anticipating it by a median approximately 6.2 months before onset.

Fresh peripheral blood, less than 11 ml of it, supplied the PBMCs. Authors of the study amplified TCR beta CDR3 regions from RNA transcripts. HTBI primers were employed in a first-round RT-PCR of the TCR CDR3. TCRdb reanalysed the multiplex PCR reads using MiXCR and keeps one entry per CDR3 protein. The sample has about 400,000 distinct CDR3 sequences; about 14% are singletons. The CDR3 extends over 15 amino acids. The trim removed 2 bases at V and 7 bases at J, leaving 3 bases unmatched. Germline V gives CDR1 MNHNS, CDR2 SASEGT. Source material: blood. V gene TRBV6-1 combines with J gene TRBJ2-1; 12 nucleotides match TRBD2. This receptor was obtained from a woman aged 25-40 years with Graves' ophthalmopathy. The CDR3 protein is CASSELAGGHNEQFF. CDR3 nucleotide sequence: TGTGCCAGCAGTGAACTAGCGGGGGGGCATAATGAGCAGTTCTTC.